The 8 T cell receptor beta chains in this list originate from one sample, sequenced in a study of tumor and adjacent non-tumor tissue in lung cancer. The library came from three nested PCR rounds adapted from ARM-PCR protocols. One entry per CDR3 protein, called by TCRdb with MiXCR from the multiplex PCR reads. The repertoire holds more than 85,000 distinct CDR3 sequences, with approximately 71% as singletons. RNA was extracted from bulk tissue without any cell sorting. Specimen: lung tumor tissue. The receptors stem from a woman between 55 and 75 years old with non-small cell lung cancer.

The CDR3 loop is CASSYESGTGELFF. The CDR3 region has the DNA TGTGCCAGCAGTTACGAATCGGGAACCGGGGAGCTGTTTTTT. The J gene is TRBJ2-2, the V gene TRBV6-5; a weak D match, TRBD2 (5 bases). Per germline, CDR1 MNHEY and CDR2 SVGAGI. The V gene lost 2 bases and the J gene lost 5 bases, with 9 bases spanning the gap. The length of the CDR3 is 14 residues.

About this clonotype: This may come from a read error, since a much larger clone is one base off. The chain employs TRBV5-5 and TRBJ2-3; 8 positions match TRBD1. CDR3 size: 15 residues. Per germline, CDR1 SGHKS and CDR2 YYEKEE (reference sequence). The V segment lost 5 bases and the J segment 7 bases; nucleotides outside the gene matches: 12. This CDR3 reads CASRPGGRRTHTQYF. In DNA, the CDR3 is TGTGCCAGCAGACCAGGGGGCCGACGTACACATACGCAGTATTTT.

The genes are TRBV6-1 and TRBJ1-5; D gene ambiguous. V lost 3 bases and J 8 bases, leaving 11 bases between the germline ends. Germline V gene lookup returns CDR1 MNHNS and CDR2 SASEGT. The CDR3 has 13 amino acids. The CDR3 coding sequence is TGTGCCAGCAGTGATTGGGGTTCGGAGCCCCAGCATTTT. This encodes CASSDWGSEPQHF.

Of note for this clonotype: This clone may be a read error of a much larger clone one base away. This chain uses TRBV4-2 with TRBJ2-1; 7 bases are shared with TRBD2. The V and J ends lost 2 bases and 8 bases, in that order; junction bases with no gene match: 15. In germline, CDR1 is LGHNA, CDR2 YNFKEQ. This CDR3 is 17 amino acids long. The CDR3 DNA follows: TGTGCCAGCAGCCAAAAAGAAAGACTAGCTAGGGTAGATGAGCAGTTCTTC. It codes for CASSQKERLARVDEQFF.

A word on this clonotype: Germline and junction disagree at one end, which may indicate a read error. V gene TRBV29-1 combines with J gene TRBJ2-7; D possibly matches TRBD1 or TRBD2 (5 bases each). Germline values: CDR1 SQVTM, CDR2 ANQGSEA. The CDR3 length is 14 residues. This chain's CDR3 is CSATGPGSSYDQYF. The CDR3 bases are TGCAGCGCAACGGGGCCCGGCAGCTCCTACGACCAGTACTTC.

On this clonotype: A much larger clone differs by one base, so this may be a read error. The genes are TRBV12-3 or TRBV12-4 and TRBJ2-3; possible D gene TRBD1, 6 bases. Trimming removed 3 bases from V and 1 base from J, with 11 bases in between. The CDR3 totals 15 residues. CDR3 DNA: TGTGCCAGCAGTTTTGGGAACAGGGGCACAGATACGCAGTATTTT. It is translated as CASSFGNRGTDTQYF.

This clonotype appeared many times. V is TRBV12-3 or TRBV12-4 and J is TRBJ1-2, with 8 bases matching TRBD1. After removal of 5 bases from V and 7 bases from J, the junction contained 9 bases not matched to a gene. The CDR3 is 14 amino acids. The CDR3 is CASSPRTGRGGYTF. The CDR3 DNA sequence: TGTGCCAGCAGTCCACGGACAGGGCGGGGTGGCTACACCTTC.

To note about this clonotype: Without the conserved terminal phenylalanine or tryptophan, this CDR3 likely stems from a read error. The CDR3 DNA sequence: TGTGCCAGCAGCTTAGAAGGGTATGAGCAGTTCTTA. Translation: CASSLEGYEQFL. V gene TRBV11-1 combines with J gene TRBJ2-1; D is uncertain. The CDR3 length is 12 residues. Trimming took off 1 base at V and 8 bases at J, with 6 bases between the two ends. CDR1 SGHAT and CDR2 FQDESV come from the germline V gene (reference sequence).